This is a list of T cell receptor beta chains from one sample in a study of blood T cell repertoires in COVID-19. Assay used: immunoSEQ multiplex PCR; TCRdb lists only in-frame clones, some missing. Of around 200,000 clones in the sample, 85% were seen once. The sequenced sample was PBMCs or T cells enriched from blood (not recorded which). The receptors here all came from a man in his forties or fifties who had recovered from COVID-19. CDR3s include the opening cysteine and the closing phenylalanine or tryptophan. The order of the fields is V gene, CDR3 protein.

>TRBV11-3
CASSLEGPGQGQETQYF
>TRBV7-3
CASSTTSGNDNEQFF
>TRBV19
CASSISGEQYEQYF
>TRBV28
CASSPGGQGHQPQHF
>TRBV28
CASKQGGSKNIQYF
>TRBV5-1
CASSLASGSLLNEQFF
>TRBV7-9
CATDPVPGTASGLNYEQYF
>TRBV28
CASRESGTNRNEQFF
>TRBV24-1
CATSDPQGEGETQYF
>TRBV21-1
CASRTQGTSGSPYEQYF
>TRBV10-3
CAIAGDSDTQYF
>TRBV30
CAWTSSGGSYEQYF
>TRBV4-3
CASSQDLAGTPANEQFF
>TRBV6-5
CASSRRDRGSTEAFF
>TRBV6-5
CASRKRTNTGELFF
>TRBV11-3
CASSGTSGMVTGELFF
>TRBV29-1
CSVTLGGGTEAFF
>TRBV11-3
CASSGNSGDTQYF
>TRBV6-5
CASEGGSYGYTF
>TRBV4-2
CASSQDTSGSYEQYF
>TRBV12-3/TRBV12-4
CASSLVAGGEAFF
>TRBV10-3
CAITTSGSVATDTQYF
>TRBV28
CASSLSIRLAGGELFF
>TRBV7-2
CASSLALTRGSPLHF
>TRBV5-1
CASSITREEQFF
>TRBV6-1
CASSESAGSTEAFF
>TRBV4-2
CASSPGLQGNEQFF
>TRBV7-9
CASSGSGGAGNTIYF
>TRBV13
CASSLGPGDGDGYTF
>TRBV3-1/TRBV3-2
CASSQDQGGYGYTF
>TRBV27
CASSITTSATRTHPSNF
>TRBV6-4
CASSEGSTDTQYF
>TRBV30
CAWSGNRRTTDTQYF
>TRBV5-1
CASSIGQGAANEKLFF
>TRBV21-1
CASSNSDGTVQETQYF
>TRBV20-1
CSASYPRTSGSKDTQYF